The entry that follows covers one T cell receptor (beta chain) sequence. CDR3 length: 18 residues. V trimming: 3 bases; J trimming: 0 bases; junction bases outside the gene matches: 9. Germline CDR1 is KGHSH and CDR2 is LQKENI. TCRdb's copy holds only in-frame clones and misses some; the assay was immunoSEQ multiplex PCR. Of about 46,000 clones listed, 80% to 95% are singletons. This entry is derived from a study of T cell changes during pregnancy in multiple sclerosis. The TCR comes from a female donor with multiple sclerosis, enrolled in a pregnancy study. J is TRBJ1-1 and V is TRBV18; 11 bases line up with TRBD1. The material sequenced was CD8+ T cells from peripheral blood mononuclear cells, taken after pregnancy. CDR3 in amino acids: CASSPTDRGQGMNTEAFF. The CDR3 bases are TGTGCCAGCTCACCCACGGACAGGGGGCAGGGGATGAACACTGAAGCTTTCTTT.